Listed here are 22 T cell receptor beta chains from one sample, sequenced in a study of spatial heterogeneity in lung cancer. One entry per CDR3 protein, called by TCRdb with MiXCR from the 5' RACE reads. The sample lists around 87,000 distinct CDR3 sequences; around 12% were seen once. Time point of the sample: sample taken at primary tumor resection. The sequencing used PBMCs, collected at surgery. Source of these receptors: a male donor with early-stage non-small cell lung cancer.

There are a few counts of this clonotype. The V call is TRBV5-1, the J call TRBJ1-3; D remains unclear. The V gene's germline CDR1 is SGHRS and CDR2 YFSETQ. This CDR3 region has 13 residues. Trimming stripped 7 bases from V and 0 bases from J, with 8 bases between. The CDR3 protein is CASRFSSGNTIYF. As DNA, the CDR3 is TGCGCCAGCCGTTTCTCCTCTGGAAACACCATATATTTT.

As DNA, the CDR3 is TGTGCCAGCAGCCTGGTGGGTATCCAAGAGACCCAGTACTTC. This translates into CASSLVGIQETQYF. The chain carries TRBV7-6 and TRBJ2-5; D not resolved. Germline assignment: CDR1 SGHVS and CDR2 FNYEAQ. The V and J ends lost 5 bases and 1 base respectively, with 11 bases between them. CDR3 length: 14 residues.

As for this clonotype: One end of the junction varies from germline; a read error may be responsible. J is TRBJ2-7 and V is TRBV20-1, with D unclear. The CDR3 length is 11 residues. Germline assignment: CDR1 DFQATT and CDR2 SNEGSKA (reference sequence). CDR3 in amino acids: CIASLAYEQYF. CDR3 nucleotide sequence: TGCATTGCTAGTCTGGCCTACGAGCAGTACTTC.

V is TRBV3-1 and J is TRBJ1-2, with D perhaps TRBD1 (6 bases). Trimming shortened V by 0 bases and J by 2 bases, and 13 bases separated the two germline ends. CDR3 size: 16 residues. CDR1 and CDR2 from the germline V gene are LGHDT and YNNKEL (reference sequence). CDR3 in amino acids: CASSQDARGGNYGYTF. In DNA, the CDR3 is TGTGCCAGCAGCCAAGATGCCAGGGGAGGGAACTATGGCTACACCTTC.

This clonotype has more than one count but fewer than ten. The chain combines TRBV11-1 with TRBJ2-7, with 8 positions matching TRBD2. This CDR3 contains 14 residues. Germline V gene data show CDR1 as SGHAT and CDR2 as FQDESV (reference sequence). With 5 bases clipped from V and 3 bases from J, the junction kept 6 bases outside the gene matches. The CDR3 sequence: CASSPREGIYEQYF. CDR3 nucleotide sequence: TGTGCCAGCAGCCCCCGGGAGGGAATCTACGAGCAGTACTTC. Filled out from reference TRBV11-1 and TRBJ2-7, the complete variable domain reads EAEVAQSPRYKITEKSQAVAFWCDPISGHATLYWYRQILGQGPELLVQFQDESVVDDSQLPKDRFSAERLKGVDSTLKIQPAELGDSAMYLCASSPREGIYEQYFGPGTRLTVT.

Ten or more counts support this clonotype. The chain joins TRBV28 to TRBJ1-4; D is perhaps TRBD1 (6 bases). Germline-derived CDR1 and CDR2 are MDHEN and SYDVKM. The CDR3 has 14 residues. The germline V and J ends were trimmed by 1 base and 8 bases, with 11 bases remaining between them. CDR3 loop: CASSLFYRVEKLFF. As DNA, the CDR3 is TGTGCCAGCAGTTTATTTTACAGGGTAGAAAAACTGTTTTTT.

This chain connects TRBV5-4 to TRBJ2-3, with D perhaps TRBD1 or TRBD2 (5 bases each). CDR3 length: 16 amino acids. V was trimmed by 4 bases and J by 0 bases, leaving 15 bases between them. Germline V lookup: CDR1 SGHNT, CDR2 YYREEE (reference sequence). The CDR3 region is CASSVVGTYSTDTQYF. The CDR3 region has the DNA TGTGCCAGCAGCGTTGTAGGGACCTATAGCACAGATACGCAGTATTTT.

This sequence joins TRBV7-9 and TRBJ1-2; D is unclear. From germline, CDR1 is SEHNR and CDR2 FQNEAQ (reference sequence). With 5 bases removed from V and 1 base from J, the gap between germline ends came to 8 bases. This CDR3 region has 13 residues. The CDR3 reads CASSPRINYGYTF. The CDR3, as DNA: TGTGCCAGCAGCCCCAGAATTAACTATGGCTACACCTTC.

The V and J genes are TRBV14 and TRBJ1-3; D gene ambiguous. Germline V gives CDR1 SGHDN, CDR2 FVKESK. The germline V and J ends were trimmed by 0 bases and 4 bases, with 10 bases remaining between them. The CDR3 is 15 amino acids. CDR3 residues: CASSQDHGLGNTIYF. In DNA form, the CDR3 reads TGTGCCAGCAGCCAAGATCACGGTTTAGGAAACACCATATATTTT.

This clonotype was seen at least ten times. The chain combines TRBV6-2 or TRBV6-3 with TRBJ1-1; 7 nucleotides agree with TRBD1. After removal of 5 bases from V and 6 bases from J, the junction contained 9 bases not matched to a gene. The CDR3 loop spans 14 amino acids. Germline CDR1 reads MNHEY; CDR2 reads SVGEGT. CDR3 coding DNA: TGTGCCAGCAGTGCCAACCGACAGGGCCCTGAAGCTTTCTTT. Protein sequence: CASSANRQGPEAFF.

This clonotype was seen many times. CDR3 in DNA: TGTGCCAGCAGCCCGGGACTAGCCGGTTCGGAGACCCAGTACTTC. Translating it yields CASSPGLAGSETQYF. The chain carries TRBV7-9 and TRBJ2-5, with 9 positions matching TRBD2. Trimming took 5 bases from V and 5 from J; bases not matched to a gene: 9. The CDR3 is 15 residues long. Germline values: CDR1 SEHNR, CDR2 FQNEAQ (reference sequence).

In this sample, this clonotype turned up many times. CDR3 DNA: TGTGCCATTCTCAATGAGCAGTTCTTC. Its translation: CAILNEQFF. The chain links TRBV6-5 to TRBJ2-1; the D is unclear. This CDR3 spans 9 amino acids. The V end was cut by 10 bases, the J end by 6 bases, with 4 bases between. Looked up from germline, CDR1 is MNHEY and CDR2 is SVGAGI.

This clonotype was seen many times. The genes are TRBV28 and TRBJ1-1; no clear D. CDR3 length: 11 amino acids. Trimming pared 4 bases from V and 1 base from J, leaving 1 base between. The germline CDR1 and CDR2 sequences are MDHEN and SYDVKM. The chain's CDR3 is CASSSNTEAFF. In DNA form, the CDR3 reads TGTGCCAGCAGTTCGAACACTGAAGCTTTCTTT.

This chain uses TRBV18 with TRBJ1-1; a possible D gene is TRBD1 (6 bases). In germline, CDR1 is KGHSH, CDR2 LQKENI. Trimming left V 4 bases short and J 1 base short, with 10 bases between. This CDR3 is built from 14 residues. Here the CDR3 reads CASSQTTGNTEAFF. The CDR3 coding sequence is TGTGCCAGCTCACAAACGACAGGGAACACTGAAGCTTTCTTT.

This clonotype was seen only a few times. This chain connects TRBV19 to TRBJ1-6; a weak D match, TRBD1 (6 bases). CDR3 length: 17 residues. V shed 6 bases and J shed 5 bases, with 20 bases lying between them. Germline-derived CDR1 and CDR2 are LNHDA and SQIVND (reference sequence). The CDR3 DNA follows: TGTGCCAGTAGAAACCCGGCAATGGGACACGATAATTCACCCCTCCACTTT. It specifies CASRNPAMGHDNSPLHF.

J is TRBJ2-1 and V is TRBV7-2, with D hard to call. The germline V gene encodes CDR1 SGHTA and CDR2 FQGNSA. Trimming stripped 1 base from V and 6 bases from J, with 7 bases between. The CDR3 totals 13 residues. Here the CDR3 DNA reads TGTGCCAGCAGCTTAGGACTGGGCAATGAGCAGTTCTTC. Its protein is CASSLGLGNEQFF. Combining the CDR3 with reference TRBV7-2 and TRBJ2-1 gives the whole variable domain GAGVSQSPSNKVTEKGKDVELRCDPISGHTALYWYRQSLGQGLEFLIYFQGNSAPDKSGLPSDRFSAERTGGSVSTLTIQRTQQEDSAVYLCASSLGLGNEQFFGPGTRLTVL.

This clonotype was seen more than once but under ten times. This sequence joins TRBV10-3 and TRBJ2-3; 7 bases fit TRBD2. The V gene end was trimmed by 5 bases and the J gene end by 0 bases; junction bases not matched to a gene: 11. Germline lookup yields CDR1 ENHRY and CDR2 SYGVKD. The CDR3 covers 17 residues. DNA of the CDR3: TGTGCCATCAGTAGTCTAGCGGCTTTGACTAGCACAGATACGCAGTATTTT. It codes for CAISSLAALTSTDTQYF.

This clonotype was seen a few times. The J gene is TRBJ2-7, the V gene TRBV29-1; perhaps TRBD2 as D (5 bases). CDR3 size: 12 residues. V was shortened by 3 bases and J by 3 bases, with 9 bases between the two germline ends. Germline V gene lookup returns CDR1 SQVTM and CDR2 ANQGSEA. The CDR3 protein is CSVDEGSYEQYF. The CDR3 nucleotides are TGCAGCGTTGACGAGGGAAGCTACGAGCAGTACTTC.

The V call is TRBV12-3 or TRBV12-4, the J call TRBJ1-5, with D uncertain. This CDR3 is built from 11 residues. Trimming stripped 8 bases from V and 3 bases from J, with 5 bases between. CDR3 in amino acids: CASGSNQPQHF. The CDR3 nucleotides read TGTGCCAGCGGTTCCAATCAGCCCCAGCATTTT.

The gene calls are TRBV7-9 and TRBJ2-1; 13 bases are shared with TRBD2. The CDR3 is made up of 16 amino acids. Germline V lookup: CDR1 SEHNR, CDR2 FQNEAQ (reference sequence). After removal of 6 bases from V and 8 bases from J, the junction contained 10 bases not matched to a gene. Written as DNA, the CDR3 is TGTGCCAGCAGTTCTGCCGGGACTAGCGGGATCCATGAGCAGTTCTTC. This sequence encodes CASSSAGTSGIHEQFF.

DNA of the CDR3: TGTGCCAGCAGCGCGGGACTAGCGATCGGTGAGCAGTTCTTC. Encoded protein: CASSAGLAIGEQFF. V usage is TRBV2 and J usage is TRBJ2-1, with 10 bases lining up with TRBD2. With V trimmed by 6 bases and J by 9 bases, 8 bases remained unmatched. The CDR3 totals 14 residues. Per the germline V gene, CDR1 is SNHLY and CDR2 is FYNNEI.

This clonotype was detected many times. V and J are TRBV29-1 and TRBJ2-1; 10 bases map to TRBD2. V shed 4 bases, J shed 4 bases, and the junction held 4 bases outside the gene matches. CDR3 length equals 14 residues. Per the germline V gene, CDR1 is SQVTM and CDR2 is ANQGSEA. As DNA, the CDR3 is TGCAGCGTTGTCACTAGCGGGATTTACAATGAGCAGTTCTTC. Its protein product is CSVVTSGIYNEQFF.